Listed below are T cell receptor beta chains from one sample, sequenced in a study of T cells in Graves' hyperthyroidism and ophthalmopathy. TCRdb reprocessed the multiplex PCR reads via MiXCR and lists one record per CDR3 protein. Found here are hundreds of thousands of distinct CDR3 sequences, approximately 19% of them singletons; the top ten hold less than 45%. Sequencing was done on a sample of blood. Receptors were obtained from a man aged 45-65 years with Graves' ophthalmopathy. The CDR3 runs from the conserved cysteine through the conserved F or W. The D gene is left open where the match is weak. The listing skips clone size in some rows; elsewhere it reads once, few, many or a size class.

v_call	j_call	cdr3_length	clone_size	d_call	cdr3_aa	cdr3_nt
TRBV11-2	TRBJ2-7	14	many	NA	CASSLGTPSYEQYF	TGTGCCAGCAGCTTAGGGACACCATCCTACGAGCAGTACTTC
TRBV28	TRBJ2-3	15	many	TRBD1	CASSLGQGATDTQYF	TGTGCCAGCAGTTTAGGACAGGGGGCCACAGATACGCAGTATTTT
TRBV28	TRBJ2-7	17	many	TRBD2	CASSRSIIAGAVYEQYF	TGTGCCAGCAGTCGTAGTATAATAGCGGGAGCCGTCTACGAGCAGTACTTC
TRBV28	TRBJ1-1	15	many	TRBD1	CASSTPRDRNTEAFF	TGTGCCAGCAGCACCCCCCGGGACAGAAACACTGAAGCTTTCTTT
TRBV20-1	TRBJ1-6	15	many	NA	CSAPGRLSYNSPLHF	TGCAGTGCCCCAGGCCGCCTCTCCTATAATTCACCCCTCCACTTT
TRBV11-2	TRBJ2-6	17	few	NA	CASSLRSNPSGANVLTF	TGTGCCAGCAGCCTCAGGAGTAACCCCTCTGGGGCCAACGTCCTGACTTTC
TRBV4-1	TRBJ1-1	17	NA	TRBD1	CASSPGQGYGMNTEAFF	TGCGCCAGCAGCCCGGGACAGGGGTATGGGATGAACACTGAAGCTTTCTTT
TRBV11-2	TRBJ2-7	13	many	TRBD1	CASSQTGLLEQYF	TGTGCCAGCAGCCAGACAGGGCTTCTGGAGCAGTACTTC
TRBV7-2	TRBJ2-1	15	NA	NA	CASSLARQPRGEQFF	TGTGCCAGCAGCTTAGCTCGGCAGCCTAGGGGTGAGCAGTTCTTC
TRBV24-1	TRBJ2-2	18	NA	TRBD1	CATSQQPPGTGETGELFF	TGTGCCACCAGTCAGCAGCCTCCGGGGACAGGGGAAACCGGGGAGCTGTTTTTT
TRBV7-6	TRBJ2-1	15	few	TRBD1	CASSQGTETYNEQFF	TGTGCCAGCAGCCAGGGGACAGAAACGTACAATGAGCAGTTCTTC
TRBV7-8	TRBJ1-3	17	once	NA	CASSLRGTEYSGNTIYF	TGTGCCAGCAGCTTAAGGGGGACTGAGTACTCTGGAAACACCATATATTTT
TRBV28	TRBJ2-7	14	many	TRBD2	CASSRLAGKGEQYF	TGTGCCAGCTCCAGACTAGCGGGAAAAGGGGAGCAGTACTTC
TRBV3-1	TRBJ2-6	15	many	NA	CASSQDQTPTNVLTF	TGTGCCAGCAGCCAAGATCAGACCCCAACCAACGTCCTGACTTTC
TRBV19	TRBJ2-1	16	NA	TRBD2	CASSTTSGFTYNEQFF	TGTGCCAGTAGTACAACTAGCGGGTTTACCTACAATGAGCAGTTCTTC
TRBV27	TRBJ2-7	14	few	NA	CASSSASNPYEQYF	TGTGCCAGCAGTTCCGCGAGTAACCCCTACGAGCAGTACTTC
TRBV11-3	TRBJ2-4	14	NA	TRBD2	CASSLTSGSYIQYF	TGTGCCAGCAGCTTAACTAGCGGGAGTTACATTCAGTACTTC
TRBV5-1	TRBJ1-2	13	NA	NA	CASSLEGSEGYTF	TGCGCCAGCAGCCTGGAGGGGAGCGAAGGCTACACCTTC
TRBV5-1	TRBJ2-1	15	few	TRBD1	CASSLVGQAHNEQFF	TGCGCCAGCAGCTTGGTGGGACAGGCCCACAATGAGCAGTTCTTC
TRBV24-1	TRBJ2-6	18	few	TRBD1	CATSDSETGGYGANVLTF	TGTGCCACCAGTGATTCTGAGACAGGGGGTTATGGGGCCAACGTCCTGACTTTC
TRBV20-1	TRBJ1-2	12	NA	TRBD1	CSASSRGQGYTF	TGCAGCGCTTCGTCGAGGGGGCAGGGCTACACCTTC
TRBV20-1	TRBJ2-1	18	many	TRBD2	CSARRLAGASSSYNEQFF	TGCAGTGCTAGGCGGCTAGCGGGGGCGTCAAGCTCCTACAATGAGCAGTTCTTC
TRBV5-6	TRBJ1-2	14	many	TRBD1	CASSPDRDPRGYTF	TGTGCCAGCAGCCCCGACAGGGACCCAAGGGGCTACACCTTC
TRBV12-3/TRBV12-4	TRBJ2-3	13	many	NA	CASSLGGADTQYF	TGTGCCAGCAGTTTGGGTGGGGCAGATACGCAGTATTTT
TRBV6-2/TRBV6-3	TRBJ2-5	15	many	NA	CASSYRRTAQETQYF	TGTGCCAGCAGTTACAGAAGGACAGCACAAGAGACCCAGTACTTC
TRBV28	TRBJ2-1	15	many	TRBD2	CASSLLAGGPRGQFF	TGTGCCAGCAGTTTATTAGCGGGAGGGCCCCGGGGGCAGTTCTTC
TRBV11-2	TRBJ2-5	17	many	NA	CASSLDQIRDTKTTQYF	TGTGCCAGCAGCTTAGATCAAATTCGGGATACCAAGACGACCCAGTACTTC
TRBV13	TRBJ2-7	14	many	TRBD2	CASSSGTSVYEQYF	TGTGCCAGCAGCTCCGGGACTAGCGTGTACGAGCAGTACTTC
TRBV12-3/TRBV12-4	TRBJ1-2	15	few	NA	CASRGGRHFNYGYTF	TGTGCCAGCAGAGGTGGCAGGCACTTTAACTATGGCTACACCTTC
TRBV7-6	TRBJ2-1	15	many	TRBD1	CASSYRDRGVNEQFF	TGTGCCAGCAGCTACCGGGACAGGGGTGTCAATGAGCAGTTCTTC
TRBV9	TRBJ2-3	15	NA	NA	CASSVGLDWGDTQYF	TGTGCCAGCAGCGTAGGTCTAGACTGGGGGGATACGCAGTATTTT